This entry lists 8 T cell receptor beta chains sequenced from one sample in a study of regulatory T cells in long-lasting Graves disease. Construction of TCR beta libraries relied on iRepertoire HTBI primers and on Arm-PCR targeting CDR3 regions. TCRdb re-called the multiplex PCR reads with MiXCR, one entry per CDR3 protein. The sample shows roughly 300,000 distinct CDR3 sequences, roughly a fifth of them seen only once. Time point noted: persistent/refractory GD, antithyroid drugs over 5 years with positive TRAb. PBMC-extracted RNA yielded the TCR library. The sequenced sample was peripheral blood mononuclear cells (PBMCs), obtained when the disease was refractory, from a patient treated with antithyroid drugs. These receptors were collected from a female donor with Graves disease.

This clonotype was picked up many times. This chain connects TRBV30 to TRBJ1-2; a weak D match, TRBD1 (6 bases). There are 14 residues in the CDR3. V lost 4 bases and J 4 bases, leaving 16 bases between the germline ends. Germline V lookup: CDR1 GTSNPN, CDR2 SVGIG (reference sequence). CDR3 protein: CAWNPGAEFYGYTF. In DNA, the CDR3 is TGTGCCTGGAATCCAGGGGCGGAATTCTATGGCTACACCTTC.

This clonotype has ten or more counts. The chain employs TRBV12-3 or TRBV12-4 and TRBJ1-5; the D is unclear. The CDR3 consists of 14 residues. Deletions cut 1 base from V and 5 bases from J, with 9 bases between. DNA for the CDR3: TGTGCCAGCAGTTTAGGGGTCAGATATCAGCCCCAGCATTTT. Its translation: CASSLGVRYQPQHF.

V usage is TRBV29-1 and J usage is TRBJ1-2; no definite D call. Looked up from germline, CDR1 is SQVTM and CDR2 is ANQGSEA. This CDR3 contains 9 residues. V shed 6 bases and J shed 3 bases, with 2 bases lying between them. CDR3 coding DNA: TGCAGCGTCGACTATGGCTACACCTTC. Amino acid sequence: CSVDYGYTF.

In its sample, this clonotype was seen many times. This chain joins TRBV6-5 and TRBJ1-1, with D hard to call. V dropped 0 bases and J dropped 4 bases, with 12 bases sitting between them. Per germline, CDR1 MNHEY and CDR2 SVGAGI. This CDR3 comprises 15 residues. For the CDR3, the DNA is TGTGCCAGCAGTTACTCGATGGTAGGAGTCACTGAAGCTTTCTTT. This sequence encodes CASSYSMVGVTEAFF.

The sample holds many counts of this clonotype. A much bigger clone sits one base away, suggesting this may be a read error. Lacking the conserved final phenylalanine or tryptophan, this CDR3 likely reflects a read error. The V call is TRBV3-1, the J call TRBJ1-2; the D is unclear. The V gene lost 0 bases and the J gene lost 6 bases, with 5 bases spanning the gap. This CDR3 is 12 amino acids long. Looked up from germline, CDR1 is LGHDT and CDR2 is YNNKEL (reference sequence). CDR3 DNA: TGTGCCAGCAGCCAAGAAAAGCATGGCTACACCCTC. This gives the protein CASSQEKHGYTL.

This clonotype was seen many times. This rearrangement joins TRBV20-1 to TRBJ1-2, with D unclear. The V end lost 4 bases, the J end lost 3 bases, and 15 bases lay between the germline ends. Germline values: CDR1 DFQATT, CDR2 SNEGSKA (reference sequence). The CDR3 is 14 residues long. CDR3 region: CSAIPETVDYGYTF. Written as DNA, the CDR3 is TGCAGTGCTATCCCAGAGACTGTAGACTATGGCTACACCTTC.

This clonotype was picked up many times. J is TRBJ1-5 and V is TRBV28; 9 bases are shared with TRBD1. The CDR3 is made up of 12 amino acids. CDR1 and CDR2 from the germline V gene are MDHEN and SYDVKM. The junction had 5 bases not matched to a gene; V was cut back by 6 bases and J by 11 bases. The CDR3 DNA reads TGTGCCAGCAGCACAGGGGGCGGGGCCCAGCATTTT. As protein: CASSTGGGAQHF.

This clonotype has a count of ten or more. V gene TRBV5-6 combines with J gene TRBJ2-6; perhaps TRBD1 as D (6 bases). The germline CDR1 and CDR2 sequences are SGHDT and YYEEEE. Trimming cost V 0 bases and J 2 bases, with 18 bases left between them. The CDR3 has 19 amino acids. CDR3 nucleotide sequence: TGTGCCAGCAGCTTGGCGGGACACCTCAAGCCCACTGGGGCCAACGTCCTGACTTTC. Its translation: CASSLAGHLKPTGANVLTF.